The 31 T cell receptor beta chains listed next were all sequenced from one sample in a study of CD8 T cells in Susac syndrome. The RNA input was roughly 0.45 to 1 ug, and it was reverse transcribed with random hexamers. MiXCR, run by TCRdb on the immunoSEQ multiplex PCR reads, gives a single entry per CDR3 protein. The profile shows some 97,000 distinct CDR3 sequences, about 96% of them singletons. Sample: CD8+ T cells from PBMCs. These receptor sequences come from a human donor with Susac syndrome.

The chain recombines TRBV14 with TRBJ2-7, with 8 bases identical to TRBD2. Germline V lookup: CDR1 SGHDN, CDR2 FVKESK. CDR3 length: 15 residues. V lost 4 bases to trimming and J lost 6 bases; unmatched junction nucleotides: 11. The CDR3 sequence is CASSPSGGRWVEQYF. The CDR3 DNA follows: TGTGCCAGCAGCCCCTCAGGCGGGAGGTGGGTCGAGCAGTACTTC.

The chain joins TRBV7-9 to TRBJ1-1; D gene unclear. The CDR3 runs 14 residues. Germline CDR1 and CDR2: SEHNR and FQNEAQ (reference sequence). V dropped 2 bases and J dropped 1 base, with 8 bases sitting between them. CDR3 nucleotide sequence: TGTGCCAGCAGCTTACAGTCCGGGAACACTGAAGCTTTCTTT. It encodes CASSLQSGNTEAFF.

This clonotype was seen once. This rearrangement joins TRBV20-1 to TRBJ2-7; 7 bases line up with TRBD2. V lost 3 bases to trimming and J lost 1 base; unmatched junction nucleotides: 3. The CDR3 loop spans 13 amino acids. Germline values: CDR1 DFQATT, CDR2 SNEGSKA (reference sequence). CDR3 DNA sequence: TGCAGTGCTAGGCCCGGGGGGTCCTACGAGCAGTACTTC. Its protein product is CSARPGGSYEQYF.

The chain employs TRBV9 and TRBJ2-2; no clear D gene. The CDR3 is 16 residues long. V lost 3 bases, J lost 2 bases, and 14 bases lay in between. CDR1 SGDLS and CDR2 YYNGEE come from the germline V gene. CDR3 sequence (DNA): TGTGCCAGCAGCGCCATGTTTACAGACAACACCGGGGAGCTGTTTTTT. Residues: CASSAMFTDNTGELFF.

The rearrangement uses TRBV2 and TRBJ1-2; the D is unclear. The CDR3 has 13 residues. The germline V gene encodes CDR1 SNHLY and CDR2 FYNNEI. Trimming took 4 bases from V and 0 from J, leaving 6 bases between them. The CDR3 sequence is CASSVETNYGYTF. The DNA of the CDR3 is TGTGCCAGCAGTGTCGAGACTAACTATGGCTACACCTTC. Complete variable domain (other parts from reference TRBV2 and TRBJ1-2): EPEVTQTPSHQVTQMGQEVILRCVPISNHLYFYWYRQILGQKVEFLVSFYNNEISEKSEIFDDQFSVERPDGSNFTLKIRSTKLEDSAMYFCASSVETNYGYTFGSGTRLTVV.

The chain is built from TRBV6-5 and TRBJ2-7; TRBD2 matches 8 bases. The germline CDR1 and CDR2 sequences are MNHEY and SVGAGI. The CDR3 has 14 residues. This chain's CDR3 is CATPGAGGGYEQYF. CDR3 sequence (DNA): TGTGCTACCCCGGGGGCGGGAGGTGGATACGAGCAGTACTTC.

The chain combines TRBV7-2 with TRBJ2-1, with D uncertain. CDR1 SGHTA and CDR2 FQGNSA come from the germline V gene. There are 12 residues in the CDR3. Trimming pared 5 bases from V and 7 bases from J, leaving 9 bases between. This chain's CDR3 is CASSPTQNEQFF. CDR3 DNA: TGTGCCAGCAGCCCCACTCAGAATGAGCAGTTCTTC.

This chain uses TRBV19 with TRBJ2-1, with 7 nucleotides matching TRBD2. V shed 3 bases, J shed 0 bases, and the junction held 2 bases outside the gene matches. Looked up from germline, CDR1 is LNHDA and CDR2 is SQIVND (reference sequence). This CDR3 comprises 15 residues. This chain's CDR3 is CASSISGNSYNEQFF. In DNA form, the CDR3 reads TGTGCCAGTAGTATCAGCGGGAACTCCTACAATGAGCAGTTCTTC.

The V and J genes are TRBV28 and TRBJ2-1; D possibly uses TRBD1 or TRBD2 (6 bases each). Per germline, CDR1 MDHEN and CDR2 SYDVKM. This CDR3 region has 15 residues. Trimming cost V 6 bases and J 7 bases, with 19 bases left between them. CDR3 sequence (DNA): TGTGCCAGCAGCCCGAGGGGGGTCCCCCGGAATGAGCAGTTCTTC. Translating gives CASSPRGVPRNEQFF.

This clonotype was found a few times. This chain links TRBV3-1 with TRBJ2-3; the D is unclear. V was clipped by 1 base and J by 6 bases, with 5 bases between them. The CDR3 extends over 12 amino acids. Germline values: CDR1 LGHDT, CDR2 YNNKEL (reference sequence). The CDR3 coding sequence is TGTGCCAGCAGCCAAGTGCAGGATACGCAGTATTTT. Amino acid sequence: CASSQVQDTQYF.

The chain carries TRBV19 and TRBJ2-3; D tentatively reads TRBD1 or TRBD2 (5 bases each). The germline V and J ends were trimmed by 6 bases and 0 bases, with 16 bases remaining between them. Germline CDR1 and CDR2: LNHDA and SQIVND (reference sequence). This CDR3 region has 16 residues. CDR3 in DNA: TGTGCCAGTAGCATTCCCGGGACCGAGAGCACAGATACGCAGTATTTT. This sequence encodes CASSIPGTESTDTQYF. The variable domain in full, with the rest retrieved from reference TRBV19 and TRBJ2-3, is DGGITQSPKYLFRKEGQNVTLSCEQNLNHDAMYWYRQDPGQGLRLIYYSQIVNDFQKGDIAEGYSVSREKKESFPLTVTSAQKNPTAFYLCASSIPGTESTDTQYFGPGTRLTVL.

J is TRBJ2-2 and V is TRBV5-6; 10 bases fit TRBD2. V trimming: 3 bases; J trimming: 5 bases; junction bases outside the gene matches: 7. CDR1 is SGHDT and CDR2 is YYEEEE in the germline V gene. CDR3 length equals 16 residues. The CDR3 nucleotides are TGTGCCAGCAGCTGGGAGAGCGGGGGGGTAACCGGGGAGCTGTTTTTT. Translation gives CASSWESGGVTGELFF.

The chain combines TRBV6-2 or TRBV6-3 with TRBJ2-5, with D perhaps assigned TRBD1 or TRBD2 (6 bases each). The CDR3 runs 15 residues. Per the germline V gene, CDR1 is MNHEY and CDR2 is SVGEGT. V lost 2 bases, J lost 4 bases, and 14 bases lay in between. CDR3 DNA sequence: TGTGCCAGCAGTTACCCCGAGAGGGGGGCAGAGACCCAGTACTTC. It is translated as CASSYPERGAETQYF.

V is TRBV20-1 and J is TRBJ2-1, with 8 bases that match TRBD2. V lost 2 bases and J lost 9; bases outside the gene matches: 9. The CDR3 consists of 14 residues. CDR1 is DFQATT and CDR2 is SNEGSKA in the germline V gene (reference sequence). In nucleotides, the CDR3 is TGCAGTGCTAGATTGGGACTAGGGGGAGGTGAGCAGTTCTTC. This sequence encodes CSARLGLGGGEQFF.

V and J are TRBV20-1 and TRBJ1-5, with D tentatively TRBD1 (5 bases). Between the trimmed V and J ends, which lost 4 bases and 6 bases, there was a span of 16 bases. The CDR3 runs to 14 residues. CDR1 and CDR2 from the germline V gene are DFQATT and SNEGSKA (reference sequence). CDR3 coding DNA: TGCAGTGCTACGACAGACAGAGGGAGTCAGCCCCAGCATTTT. Protein product: CSATTDRGSQPQHF.

This chain joins TRBV24-1 and TRBJ2-1, with TRBD2 identical over 8 bases. Per germline, CDR1 KGHDR and CDR2 SFDVKD. This CDR3 has 14 amino acids. The J segment lost 6 bases and the V segment lost 7 bases, leaving 7 bases of the junction unmatched. CDR3 bases: TGTGCCACCAGCGGCAGCGGGAGTTTCAATGAGCAGTTCTTC. Translation: CATSGSGSFNEQFF.

This clonotype appeared a single time. The rearrangement links TRBV7-9 to TRBJ2-1; 9 nucleotides agree with TRBD2. Germline V lookup: CDR1 SEHNR, CDR2 FQNEAQ (reference sequence). V lost 6 bases to trimming and J lost 8 bases; unmatched junction nucleotides: 11. The CDR3 is 15 residues long. The CDR3 protein is CASSLAGGPIDEQFF. CDR3 in DNA: TGTGCCAGCAGTCTCGCGGGAGGGCCGATCGATGAGCAGTTCTTC.

J is TRBJ2-1 and V is TRBV7-9; 7 positions match TRBD2. CDR1 is SEHNR and CDR2 is FQNEAQ in the germline V gene (reference sequence). The length of the CDR3 is 14 residues. J was trimmed by 6 bases and V by 0 bases; bases with no gene match: 2. The CDR3 loop is CASSLAAGTNEQFF. CDR3 in DNA: TGTGCCAGCAGCTTAGCAGCGGGGACCAATGAGCAGTTCTTC. Full variable domain (outside the CDR3, taken from reference TRBV7-9 and TRBJ2-1): DTGVSQNPRHKITKRGQNVTFRCDPISEHNRLYWYRQTLGQGPEFLTYFQNEAQLEKSRLLSDRFSAERPKGSFSTLEIQRTEQGDSAMYLCASSLAAGTNEQFFGPGTRLTVL.

V gene TRBV19 combines with J gene TRBJ2-3; TRBD2 matches 12 bases. After removal of 4 bases from V and 2 bases from J, the junction contained 7 bases not matched to a gene. The germline CDR1 and CDR2 sequences are LNHDA and SQIVND (reference sequence). The CDR3 spans 17 residues. DNA for the CDR3: TGTGCCAGTAGTACCTTAAGGACTAGCGGGAACACAGATACGCAGTATTTT. Protein product: CASSTLRTSGNTDTQYF.

This rearrangement joins TRBV20-1 to TRBJ2-1, with 10 bases aligning to TRBD2. The CDR3 contains 15 residues. Trimming took 6 bases from V and 0 from J; bases not matched to a gene: 5. Germline values: CDR1 DFQATT, CDR2 SNEGSKA (reference sequence). CDR3 residues: CSANSGRASYNEQFF. The CDR3 region has the DNA TGCAGTGCAAACAGCGGGAGGGCCTCCTACAATGAGCAGTTCTTC.

This rearrangement joins TRBV20-1 to TRBJ2-2, with 7 bases matching TRBD2. The V gene end was trimmed by 0 bases and the J gene end by 4 bases; junction bases not matched to a gene: 5. Germline V gene lookup returns CDR1 DFQATT and CDR2 SNEGSKA (reference sequence). This CDR3 is built from 15 residues. The CDR3 DNA reads TGCAGTGCTAGAGAGAGCGGGATCGGCACCGGGGAGCTGTTTTTT. Its protein is CSARESGIGTGELFF.

The chain couples TRBV4-1 to TRBJ2-4, with D uncertain. CDR3 length: 15 amino acids. Germline CDR1 is MGHRA and CDR2 is YSYEKL. The ends were cut back, 5 bases at V and 5 bases at J, with 16 bases in the middle. The CDR3 bases are TGCGCCAGCAGCGACTCCCCTAGACGGCAAAACATTCAGTACTTC. Protein product: CASSDSPRRQNIQYF.

The genes are TRBV5-1 and TRBJ2-5; TRBD1 or TRBD2 may be the D gene (5 bases each). Germline V CDR1 and CDR2: SGHRS, YFSETQ. V was cut by 5 bases and J by 2 bases, with 13 bases left in between. The CDR3 has 14 amino acids. Written as DNA, the CDR3 is TGCGCCAGCAGTTCACTGGGGGATCAAGAGACCCAGTACTTC. It is translated as CASSSLGDQETQYF. Full variable domain (remainder filled in from reference TRBV5-1 and TRBJ2-5): KAGVTQTPRYLIKTRGQQVTLSCSPISGHRSVSWYQQTPGQGLQFLFEYFSETQRNKGNFPGRFSGRQFSNSRSEMNVSTLELGDSALYLCASSSLGDQETQYFGPGTRLLVL.

This chain uses TRBV6-2 or TRBV6-3 with TRBJ2-1; D tentatively reads TRBD1 or TRBD2 (5 bases each). Trimming took 2 bases from V and 3 from J, leaving 8 bases between them. Germline CDR1 reads MNHEY; CDR2 reads SVGEGT. The CDR3 is 14 amino acids. Written as DNA, the CDR3 is TGTGCCAGCAGTTACGGGGACGGCTACAATGAGCAGTTCTTC. Encoded protein: CASSYGDGYNEQFF.

This chain uses TRBV20-1 with TRBJ2-2; D may be TRBD2 (6 bases). The germline gives CDR1 DFQATT, CDR2 SNEGSKA (reference sequence). CDR3 length: 15 amino acids. The germline V and J ends were trimmed by 3 bases and 3 bases, with 14 bases remaining between them. The CDR3 region is CSARPPGLDTGELFF. DNA for the CDR3: TGCAGTGCTAGGCCTCCGGGACTTGACACCGGGGAGCTGTTTTTT.

The chain links TRBV3-1 to TRBJ2-3, with D perhaps matching TRBD2 (5 bases). The CDR3 extends over 16 amino acids. Germline V lookup: CDR1 LGHDT, CDR2 YNNKEL (reference sequence). The V and J ends lost 1 base and 0 bases respectively, with 11 bases between them. The CDR3 DNA follows: TGTGCCAGCAGCCAAGGAAGGCGGGCTAGCACAGATACGCAGTATTTT. It yields the protein CASSQGRRASTDTQYF.

The chain joins TRBV14 to TRBJ2-1; D uncertain. Trimming left V 2 bases short and J 7 bases short, with 12 bases between. The CDR3 is made up of 14 amino acids. Germline CDR1 SGHDN, CDR2 FVKESK. CDR3 protein: CASSQIRTPNEQFF. The CDR3 DNA follows: TGTGCCAGCAGCCAAATCCGGACGCCAAATGAGCAGTTCTTC.

This chain links TRBV12-3 or TRBV12-4 with TRBJ2-1; TRBD2 agrees at 15 bases. The CDR3 is 15 residues long. With V trimmed by 6 bases and J by 8 bases, 5 bases remained unmatched. In DNA, the CDR3 is TGTGCCAGCAGGGTCGGGACTAGCGGGAGGTATGAGCAGTTCTTC. Translated, it gives CASRVGTSGRYEQFF.

V is TRBV12-3 or TRBV12-4 and J is TRBJ2-1, with D possibly TRBD2 on 6 matching bases. This CDR3 has 11 amino acids. V was shortened by 3 bases and J by 14 bases, with 11 bases between the two germline ends. CDR3 sequence: CASSFGGEEFF. Here the CDR3 DNA reads TGTGCCAGCAGTTTTGGTGGGGAGGAGTTCTTC.

This sequence joins TRBV24-1 and TRBJ2-1, with TRBD1 identical over 10 bases. Germline V lookup: CDR1 KGHDR, CDR2 SFDVKD. V lost 4 bases to trimming and J lost 2 bases; unmatched junction nucleotides: 4. This CDR3 comprises 16 residues. The CDR3 region has the DNA TGTGCCACCAGTGACTCCGGGACAGGGGCCTACAATGAGCAGTTCTTC. This gives the protein CATSDSGTGAYNEQFF.

The CDR3 protein is CSVEVGSSYEQYF. The CDR3 bases are TGCAGCGTTGAAGTAGGTAGCTCCTACGAGCAGTACTTC. V and J are TRBV29-1 and TRBJ2-7; no clear D. Trimming took off 1 base at V and 0 bases at J, with 7 bases between the two ends. CDR1 is SQVTM, CDR2 ANQGSEA, per germline. The CDR3 totals 13 residues.